This TCR beta chain comes out of a study of early T cells in non-severe SARS-CoV-2 infection (dated by TCRdb to the early 2020s). About the investigation overall: Because TCR sequencing was done on bulk RNA from unsorted whole blood, the alpha and beta chains could not be paired. Summary of the overall study and its limitations: VDJdb matching was skewed toward anti-spike CD8 responses and likely underestimated virus-specific expansions, missing private and CD4 specificities.

A case-control design nested within a healthcare worker cohort in London, UK, was used, with weekly nasopharyngeal swab PCR tests and blood sampling performed. Healthcare workers were recruited during the week of the UK lockdown, between 23 and 31 March 2020, and followed weekly for up to roughly 16 weeks. This clonotype was detected many times. Its antigen is unknown. There are no base qualities to consult, and no much larger clone falls within one base. V ends up 6 bases short and J 4 bases short, with an unmatched junction base count of 21. The CDR3 spans 19 residues, from the cysteine through the phenylalanine. Solely the CDR3 DNA is kept, with 57 bases framed from the first base. Receptors were amplified or captured by 5' RACE. The sample was run on a NextSeq 500. Unique molecular identifiers were attached to individual cDNA molecules in the TCR library protocol so that sequencing error and PCR bias could be corrected. Both TCR alpha and beta chains were sequenced, and tight co-correlation was observed between alpha and beta sequence abundances in each sample. In the authors' own workflow: V gene, J gene and CDR3 annotation of TCR sequences was performed with Decombinator V4. TCRs were defined as expanded if a significant change between any two time points was detected under a Poisson model with p below 0.0001. Abundances of TCRs were expressed as counts per million after normalisation to the total number of TCRs sequenced in each sample. MAIT TCRs were defined by TRAV1-2 paired with TRAJ12, TRAJ20 or TRAJ33, and iNKT TCRs by TRAV10 paired with TRAJ18. VDJdb, accessed 1 November 2021, was searched for CMV, EBV and SARS-CoV-2 annotated TCRs, excluding TCRs annotated for multiple antigens. TCRdb reprocessing: public reads trimmed at Q25 with fastp, clones called with MiXCR, in-frame beta chains kept. One record per CDR3 amino acid sequence lists the most common genes and DNA. The authors' filters were not applied to this entry. The sample records more than 80,000 distinct CDR3 sequences, 16% of which are singletons. Together, the top ten hold about 1.3% of the sample.

The rearrangement joined TRBV12-3 or TRBV12-4 to TRBJ2-3; 8 central bases correspond to TRBD2. This receptor was taken from an adult who was a healthcare worker with PCR-confirmed SARS-CoV-2 infection or an uninfected control (not recorded which). The specimen was whole blood. The CDR3 here reads CASSLSLLSGRTSADTQYF. Read as DNA, the sequence is TGTGCCAGCAGCCTGTCCCTACTGAGCGGGAGAACCTCAGCAGATACGCAGTATTTT.